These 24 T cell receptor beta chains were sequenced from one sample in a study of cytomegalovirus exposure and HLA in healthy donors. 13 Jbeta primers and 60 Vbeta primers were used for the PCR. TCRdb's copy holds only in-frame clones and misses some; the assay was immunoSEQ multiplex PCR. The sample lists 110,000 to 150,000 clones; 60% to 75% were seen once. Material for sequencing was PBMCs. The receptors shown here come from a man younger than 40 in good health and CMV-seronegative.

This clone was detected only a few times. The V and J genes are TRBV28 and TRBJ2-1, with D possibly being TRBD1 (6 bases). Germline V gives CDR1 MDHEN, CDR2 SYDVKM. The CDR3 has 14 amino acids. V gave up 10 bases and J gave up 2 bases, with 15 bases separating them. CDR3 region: CAIDRHFTYNEQFF. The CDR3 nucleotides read TGTGCCATCGACAGGCACTTCACCTACAATGAGCAGTTCTTC.

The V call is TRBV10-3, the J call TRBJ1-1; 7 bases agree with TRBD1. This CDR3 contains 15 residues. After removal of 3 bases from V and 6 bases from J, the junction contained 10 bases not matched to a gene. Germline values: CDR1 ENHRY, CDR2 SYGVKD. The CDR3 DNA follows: TGTGCCATCAGTGATTCTAGGGGGCTGTCCTCTGAAGCTTTCTTT. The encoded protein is CAISDSRGLSSEAFF.

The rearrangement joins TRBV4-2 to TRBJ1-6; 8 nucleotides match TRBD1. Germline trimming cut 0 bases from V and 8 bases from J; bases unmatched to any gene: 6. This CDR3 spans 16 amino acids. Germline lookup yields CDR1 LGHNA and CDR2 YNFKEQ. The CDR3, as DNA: TGTGCCAGCAGCCAAGAGACCGGACAGGGATATTCACCCCTCCACTTT. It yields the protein CASSQETGQGYSPLHF.

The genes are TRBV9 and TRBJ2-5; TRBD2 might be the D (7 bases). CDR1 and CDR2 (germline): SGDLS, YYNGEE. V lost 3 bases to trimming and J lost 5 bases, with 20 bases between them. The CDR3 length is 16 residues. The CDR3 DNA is TGTGCCAGCAGCGCCCGAGGGGGGCAGGGAGGGGAGACCCAGTACTTC. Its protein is CASSARGGQGGETQYF.

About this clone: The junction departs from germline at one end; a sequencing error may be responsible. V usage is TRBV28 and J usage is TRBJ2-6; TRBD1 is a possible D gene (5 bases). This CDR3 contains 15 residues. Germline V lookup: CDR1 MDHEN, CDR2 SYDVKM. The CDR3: CASSFSRVGANGLTF. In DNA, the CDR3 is TGTGCCAGCAGTTTCTCCAGGGTTGGGGCCAACGGCCTGACTTTC.

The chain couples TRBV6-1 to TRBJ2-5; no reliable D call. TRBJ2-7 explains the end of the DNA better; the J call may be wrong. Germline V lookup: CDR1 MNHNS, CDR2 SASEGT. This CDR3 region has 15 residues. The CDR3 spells CASSEQPDSSYEQYF. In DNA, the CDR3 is TGTGCCAGCAGTGAACAGCCGGATAGCTCCTACGAGCAGTACTTC.

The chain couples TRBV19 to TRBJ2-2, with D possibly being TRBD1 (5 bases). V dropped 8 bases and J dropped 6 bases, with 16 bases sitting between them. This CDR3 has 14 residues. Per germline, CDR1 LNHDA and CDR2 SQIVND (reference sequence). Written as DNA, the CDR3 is TGTGCCAGTTCCGGAGCCCAGGGCGCCGGGGAGCTGTTTTTT. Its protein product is CASSGAQGAGELFF.

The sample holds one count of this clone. CDR3 sequence reads: CASGSGGQGSTLYTDTQYF. CDR3 in DNA: TGTGCTAGTGGTTCCGGGGGACAGGGGTCGACACTTTACACAGATACGCAGTATTTT. The chain employs TRBV12-5 and TRBJ2-3, with 10 bases identical to TRBD1. Germline lookup yields CDR1 LGHNT and CDR2 FRNRAP. J was trimmed by 2 bases and V by 4 bases; bases with no gene match: 15. The CDR3 runs to 19 residues.

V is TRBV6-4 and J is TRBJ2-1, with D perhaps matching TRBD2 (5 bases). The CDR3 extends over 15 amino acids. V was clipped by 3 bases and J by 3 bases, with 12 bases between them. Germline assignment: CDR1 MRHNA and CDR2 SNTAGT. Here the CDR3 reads CASSEEGTYYNEQFF. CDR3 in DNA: TGTGCCAGCAGTGAAGAGGGTACTTACTACAATGAGCAGTTCTTC.

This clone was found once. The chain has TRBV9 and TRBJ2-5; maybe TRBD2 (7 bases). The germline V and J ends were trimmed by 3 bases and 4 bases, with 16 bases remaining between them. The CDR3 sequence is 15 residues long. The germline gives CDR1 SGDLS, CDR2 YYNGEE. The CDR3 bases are TGTGCCAGCAGCGCCGGGGGGCCCGGGGGAGAGACCCAGTACTTC. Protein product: CASSAGGPGGETQYF.

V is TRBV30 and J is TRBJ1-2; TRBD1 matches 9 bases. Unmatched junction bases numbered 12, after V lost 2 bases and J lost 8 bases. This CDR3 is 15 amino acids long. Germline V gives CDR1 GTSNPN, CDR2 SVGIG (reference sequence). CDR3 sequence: CAWSRDRAHRAGYTF. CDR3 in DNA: TGTGCCTGGAGTAGGGACAGGGCTCACCGGGCAGGCTACACCTTC. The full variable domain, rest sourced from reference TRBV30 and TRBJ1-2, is SQTIHQWPATLVQPVGSPLSLECTVEGTSNPNLYWYRQAAGRGLQLLFYSVGIGQISSEVPQNLSASRPQDRQFILSSKKLLLSDSGFYLCAWSRDRAHRAGYTFGSGTRLTVV.

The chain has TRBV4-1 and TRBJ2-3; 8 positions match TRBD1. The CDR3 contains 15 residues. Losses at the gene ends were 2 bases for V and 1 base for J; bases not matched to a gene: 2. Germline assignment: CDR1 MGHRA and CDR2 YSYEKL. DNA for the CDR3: TGCGCCAGCAGCCAACAGGGGGCGGGCACAGATACGCAGTATTTT. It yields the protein CASSQQGAGTDTQYF.

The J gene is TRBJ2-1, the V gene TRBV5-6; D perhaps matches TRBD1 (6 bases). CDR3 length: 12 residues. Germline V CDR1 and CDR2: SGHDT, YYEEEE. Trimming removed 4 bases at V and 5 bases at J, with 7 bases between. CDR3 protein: CASSHRDNEQFF. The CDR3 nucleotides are TGTGCCAGCAGCCACAGGGACAATGAGCAGTTCTTC.

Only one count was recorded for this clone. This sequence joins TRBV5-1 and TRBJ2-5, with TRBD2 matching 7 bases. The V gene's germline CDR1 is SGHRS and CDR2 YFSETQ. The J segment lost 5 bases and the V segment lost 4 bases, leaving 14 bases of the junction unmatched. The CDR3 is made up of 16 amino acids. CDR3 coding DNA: TGCGCCAGCAGCCCCCGGGGGGACGAGGTTTCGGAGACCCAGTACTTC. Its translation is CASSPRGDEVSETQYF. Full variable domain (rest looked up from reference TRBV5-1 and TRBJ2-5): KAGVTQTPRYLIKTRGQQVTLSCSPISGHRSVSWYQQTPGQGLQFLFEYFSETQRNKGNFPGRFSGRQFSNSRSEMNVSTLELGDSALYLCASSPRGDEVSETQYFGPGTRLLVL.

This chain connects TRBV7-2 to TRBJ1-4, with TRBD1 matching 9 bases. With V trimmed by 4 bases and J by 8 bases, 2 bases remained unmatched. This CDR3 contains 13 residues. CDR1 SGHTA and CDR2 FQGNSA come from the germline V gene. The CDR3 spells CASSWTGDEKLFF. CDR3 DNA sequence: TGTGCCAGCAGCTGGACAGGGGACGAAAAACTGTTTTTT.

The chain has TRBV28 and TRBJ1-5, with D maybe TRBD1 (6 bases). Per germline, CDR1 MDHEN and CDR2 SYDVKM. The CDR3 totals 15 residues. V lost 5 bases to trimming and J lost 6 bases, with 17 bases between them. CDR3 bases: TGTGCCAGCAGTCCGGACAGCGGGGCGGGTCAGCCCCAGCATTTT. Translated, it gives CASSPDSGAGQPQHF.

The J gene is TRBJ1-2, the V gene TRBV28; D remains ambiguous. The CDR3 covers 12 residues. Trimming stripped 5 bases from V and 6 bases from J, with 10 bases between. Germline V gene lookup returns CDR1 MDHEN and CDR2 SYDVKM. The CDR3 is CASSQGRDGYTF. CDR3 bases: TGTGCCAGCAGTCAAGGGAGGGATGGCTACACCTTC.

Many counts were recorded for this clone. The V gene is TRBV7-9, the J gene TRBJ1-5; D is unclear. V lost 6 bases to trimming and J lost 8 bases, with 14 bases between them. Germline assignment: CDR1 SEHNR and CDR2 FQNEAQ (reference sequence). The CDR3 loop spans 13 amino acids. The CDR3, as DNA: TGTGCCAGCAGTCCAGCGGTTGGGGAGCCCCAGCATTTT. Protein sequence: CASSPAVGEPQHF.

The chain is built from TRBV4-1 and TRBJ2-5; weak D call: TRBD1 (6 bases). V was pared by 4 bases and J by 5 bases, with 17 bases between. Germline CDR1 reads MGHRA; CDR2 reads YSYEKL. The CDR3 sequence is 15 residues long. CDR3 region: CASSPLRETGETQYF. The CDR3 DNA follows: TGCGCCAGCAGCCCGCTCAGGGAAACAGGGGAGACCCAGTACTTC.

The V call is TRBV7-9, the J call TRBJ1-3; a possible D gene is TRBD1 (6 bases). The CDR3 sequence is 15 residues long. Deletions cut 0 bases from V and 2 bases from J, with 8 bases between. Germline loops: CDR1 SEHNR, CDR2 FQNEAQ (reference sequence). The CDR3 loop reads CASSLAGQPGNTIYF. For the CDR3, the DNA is TGTGCCAGCAGCTTAGCTGGACAGCCTGGAAACACCATATATTTT.

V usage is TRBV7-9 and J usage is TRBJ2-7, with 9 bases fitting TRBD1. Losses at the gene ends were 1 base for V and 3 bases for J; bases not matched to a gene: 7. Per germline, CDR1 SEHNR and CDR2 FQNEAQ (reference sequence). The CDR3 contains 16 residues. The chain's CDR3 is CASSLEGTGKVYEQYF. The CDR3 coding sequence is TGTGCCAGCAGCTTAGAGGGGACAGGGAAGGTCTACGAGCAGTACTTC.

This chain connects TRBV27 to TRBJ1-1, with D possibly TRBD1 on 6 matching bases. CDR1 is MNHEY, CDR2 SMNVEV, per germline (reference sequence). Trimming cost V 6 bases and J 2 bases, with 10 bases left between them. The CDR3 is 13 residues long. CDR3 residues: CASSRTVNTEAFF. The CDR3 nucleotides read TGTGCCAGCAGCAGGACAGTAAACACTGAAGCTTTCTTT.

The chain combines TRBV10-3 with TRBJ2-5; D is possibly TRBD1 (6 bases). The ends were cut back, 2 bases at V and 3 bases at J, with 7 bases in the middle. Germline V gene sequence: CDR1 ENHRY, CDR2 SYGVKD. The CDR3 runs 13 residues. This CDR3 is CAISEPGEETQYF. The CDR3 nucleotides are TGTGCCATCAGTGAGCCAGGGGAAGAGACCCAGTACTTC.

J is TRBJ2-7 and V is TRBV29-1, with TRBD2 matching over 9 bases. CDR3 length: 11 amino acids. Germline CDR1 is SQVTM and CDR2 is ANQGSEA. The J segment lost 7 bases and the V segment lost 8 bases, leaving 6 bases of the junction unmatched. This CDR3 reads CSTTSGGEQYF. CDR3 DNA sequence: TGCAGCACGACTAGCGGTGGGGAGCAGTACTTC.